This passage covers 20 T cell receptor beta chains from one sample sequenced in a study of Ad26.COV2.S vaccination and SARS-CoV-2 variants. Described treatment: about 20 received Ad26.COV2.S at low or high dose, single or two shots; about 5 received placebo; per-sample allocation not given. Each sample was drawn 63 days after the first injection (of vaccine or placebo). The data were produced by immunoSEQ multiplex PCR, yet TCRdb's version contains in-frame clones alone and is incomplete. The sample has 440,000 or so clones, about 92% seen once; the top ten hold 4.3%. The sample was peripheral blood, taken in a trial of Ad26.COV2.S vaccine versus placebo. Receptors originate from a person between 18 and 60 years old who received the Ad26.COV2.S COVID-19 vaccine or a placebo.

The CDR3 sequence is CASSLRGISGPGGHNEQFF. For the CDR3, the DNA is TGTGCCAGCAGCTTAAGAGGGATTAGCGGGCCGGGGGGACACAATGAGCAGTTCTTC. The chain combines TRBV7-2 with TRBJ2-1, with TRBD2 matching over 7 bases. The CDR3 extends over 19 amino acids. Germline V gene data show CDR1 as SGHTA and CDR2 as FQGNSA. J gave up 5 bases and V 2 bases, and 18 bases lay outside the gene matches.

The CDR3 DNA sequence: TGTGCCACCCGAGGGTCTGTGTGGGGAGGAAACACCATATATTTT. This encodes CATRGSVWGGNTIYF. This sequence joins TRBV7-2 and TRBJ1-3, with no clear D. Trimming left V 10 bases short and J 4 bases short, with 20 bases between. This CDR3 region has 15 residues. Germline V gene sequence: CDR1 SGHTA, CDR2 FQGNSA. Supplemented by reference TRBV7-2 and TRBJ1-3, the full variable domain reads GAGVSQSPSNKVTEKGKDVELRCDPISGHTALYWYRQSLGQGLEFLIYFQGNSAPDKSGLPSDRFSAERTGGSVSTLTIQRTQQEDSAVYLCATRGSVWGGNTIYFGEGSWLTVV.

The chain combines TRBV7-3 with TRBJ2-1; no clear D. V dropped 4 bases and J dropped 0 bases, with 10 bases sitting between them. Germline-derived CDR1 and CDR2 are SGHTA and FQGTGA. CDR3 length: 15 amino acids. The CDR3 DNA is TGTGCCAGCAGCTCTCCCGGCAGCTCCTACAATGAGCAGTTCTTC. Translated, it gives CASSSPGSSYNEQFF.

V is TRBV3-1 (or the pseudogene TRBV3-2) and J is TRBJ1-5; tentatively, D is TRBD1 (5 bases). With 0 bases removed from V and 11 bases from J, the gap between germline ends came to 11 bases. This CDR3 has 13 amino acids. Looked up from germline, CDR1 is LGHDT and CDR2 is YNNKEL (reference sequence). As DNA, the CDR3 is TGTGCCAGCAGCCAAGAACTTCCGGGGGCCCAGCATTTT. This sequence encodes CASSQELPGAQHF.

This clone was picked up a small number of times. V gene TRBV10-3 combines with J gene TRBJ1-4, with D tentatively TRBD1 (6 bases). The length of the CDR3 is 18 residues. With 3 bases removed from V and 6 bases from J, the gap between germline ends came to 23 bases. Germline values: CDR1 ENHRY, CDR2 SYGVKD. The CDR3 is CAISDLASPGHRYEKLFF. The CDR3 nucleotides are TGTGCCATCAGTGATCTAGCCTCGCCGGGACATCGTTATGAAAAACTGTTTTTT.

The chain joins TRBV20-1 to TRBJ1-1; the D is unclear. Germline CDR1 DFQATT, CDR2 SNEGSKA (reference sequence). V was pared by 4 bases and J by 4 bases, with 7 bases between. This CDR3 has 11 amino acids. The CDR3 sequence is CSATVVTEAFF. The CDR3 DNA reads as TGCAGTGCTACGGTGGTCACTGAAGCTTTCTTT.

This CDR3 reads CASSTGSIGYEQYF. The CDR3 DNA reads as TGTGCCAGCAGTACAGGTTCTATCGGCTACGAGCAGTACTTC. The chain has TRBV25-1 and TRBJ2-7, with a possible D match to TRBD1 (5 bases). Trimming shortened V by 5 bases and J by 3 bases, and 14 bases separated the two germline ends. Germline-derived CDR1 and CDR2 are MGHDK and SYGVNS. The CDR3 sequence is 14 residues long.

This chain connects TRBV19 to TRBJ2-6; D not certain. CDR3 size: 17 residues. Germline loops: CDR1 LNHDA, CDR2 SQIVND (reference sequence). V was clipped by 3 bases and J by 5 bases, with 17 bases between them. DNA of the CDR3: TGTGCCAGTAGTATTGGCGCAGGCACCCTACGGGCCAACGTCCTGACTTTC. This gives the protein CASSIGAGTLRANVLTF.

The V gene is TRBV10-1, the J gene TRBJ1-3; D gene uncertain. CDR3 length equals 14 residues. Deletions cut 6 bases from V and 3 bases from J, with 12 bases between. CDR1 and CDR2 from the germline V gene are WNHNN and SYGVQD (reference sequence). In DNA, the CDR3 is TGCGCCAGCAGGGACCGGAGGTTTGGAAACACCATATATTTT. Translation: CASRDRRFGNTIYF.

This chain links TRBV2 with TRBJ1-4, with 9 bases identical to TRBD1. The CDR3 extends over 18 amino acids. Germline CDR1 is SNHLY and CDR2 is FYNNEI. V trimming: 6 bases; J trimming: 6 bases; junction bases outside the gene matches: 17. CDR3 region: CASRNPGQGPSNDEKLFF. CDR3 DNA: TGTGCCAGCAGGAATCCGGGACAGGGTCCCTCAAACGATGAAAAACTGTTTTTT.

CDR3 residues: CASSPLRANTGELFF. The CDR3 region has the DNA TGTGCCAGCAGTCCCCTCCGGGCTAACACCGGGGAGCTGTTTTTT. The chain joins TRBV28 to TRBJ2-2; no reliable D call. Trimming left V 5 bases short and J 2 bases short, with 12 bases between. Germline CDR1 and CDR2: MDHEN and SYDVKM. This CDR3 has 15 amino acids.

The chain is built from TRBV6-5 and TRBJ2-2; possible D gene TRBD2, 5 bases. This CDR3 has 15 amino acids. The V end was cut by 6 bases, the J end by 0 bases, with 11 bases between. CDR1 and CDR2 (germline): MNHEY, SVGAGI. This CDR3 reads CASRDRRSNTGELFF. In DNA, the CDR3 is TGTGCCAGCAGAGATCGGAGGTCGAACACCGGGGAGCTGTTTTTT.

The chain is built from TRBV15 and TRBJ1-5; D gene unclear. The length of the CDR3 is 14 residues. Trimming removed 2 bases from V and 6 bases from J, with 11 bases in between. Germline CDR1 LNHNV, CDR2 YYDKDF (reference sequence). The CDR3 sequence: CATSRKGGSQPQHF. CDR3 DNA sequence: TGTGCCACCAGCAGAAAAGGCGGGTCTCAGCCCCAGCATTTT.

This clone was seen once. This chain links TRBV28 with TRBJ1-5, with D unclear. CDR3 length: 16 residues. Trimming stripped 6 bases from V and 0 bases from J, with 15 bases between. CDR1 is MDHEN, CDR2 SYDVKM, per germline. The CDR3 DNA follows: TGTGCCAGCAGGCCTTTAGACGGCTATAGCAATCAGCCCCAGCATTTT. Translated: CASRPLDGYSNQPQHF.

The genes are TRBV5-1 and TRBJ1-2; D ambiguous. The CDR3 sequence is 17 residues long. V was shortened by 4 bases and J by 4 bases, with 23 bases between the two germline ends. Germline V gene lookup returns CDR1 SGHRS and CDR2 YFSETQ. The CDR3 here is CASSTEDPPNEVYGYTF. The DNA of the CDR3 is TGCGCCAGCAGCACAGAGGATCCACCTAATGAAGTCTATGGCTACACCTTC. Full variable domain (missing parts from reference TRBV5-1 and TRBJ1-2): KAGVTQTPRYLIKTRGQQVTLSCSPISGHRSVSWYQQTPGQGLQFLFEYFSETQRNKGNFPGRFSGRQFSNSRSEMNVSTLELGDSALYLCASSTEDPPNEVYGYTFGSGTRLTVV.

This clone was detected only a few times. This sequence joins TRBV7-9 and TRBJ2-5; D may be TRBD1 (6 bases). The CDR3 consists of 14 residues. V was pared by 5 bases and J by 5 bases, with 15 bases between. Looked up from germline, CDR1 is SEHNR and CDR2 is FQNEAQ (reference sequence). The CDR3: CASSTTGFEETQYF. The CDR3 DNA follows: TGTGCCAGCAGCACTACAGGGTTCGAGGAGACCCAGTACTTC.

The CDR3 loop is CASSPGVGYQPQHF. CDR3 nucleotides: TGTGCCAGCAGCCCTGGGGTCGGTTATCAGCCCCAGCATTTT. The rearrangement joins TRBV7-2 to TRBJ1-5; D is uncertain. Germline loops: CDR1 SGHTA, CDR2 FQGNSA. V shed 5 bases and J shed 5 bases, with 13 bases lying between them. The CDR3 spans 14 residues.

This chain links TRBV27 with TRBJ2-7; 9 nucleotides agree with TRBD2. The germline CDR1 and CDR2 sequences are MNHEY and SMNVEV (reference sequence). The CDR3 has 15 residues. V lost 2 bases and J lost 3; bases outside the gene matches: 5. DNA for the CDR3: TGTGCCAGCAGTTTAATGCGGGAGGGCCTCTACGAGCAGTACTTC. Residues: CASSLMREGLYEQYF.

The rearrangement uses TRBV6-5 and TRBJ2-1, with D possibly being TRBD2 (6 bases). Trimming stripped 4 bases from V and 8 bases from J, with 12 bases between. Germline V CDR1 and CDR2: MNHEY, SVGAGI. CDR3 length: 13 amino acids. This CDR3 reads CASSSLLADEQFF. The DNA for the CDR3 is TGTGCCAGCAGTTCATTACTAGCAGATGAGCAGTTCTTC.

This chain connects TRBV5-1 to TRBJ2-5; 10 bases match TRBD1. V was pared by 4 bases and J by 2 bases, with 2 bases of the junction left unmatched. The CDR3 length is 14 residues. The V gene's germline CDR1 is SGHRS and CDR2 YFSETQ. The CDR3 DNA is TGCGCCAGCAGCATGGGACAGGGGCAAGAGACCCAGTACTTC. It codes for CASSMGQGQETQYF.